The 3 T cell receptor beta chains presented below share a single source sample, sequenced in a study of blood T cell repertoires in COVID-19. The table came from immunoSEQ multiplex PCR; TCRdb's copy has only in-frame clones and leaves some out. In the table there are more than 250,000 clones, over 75% of which are singletons. The source material was peripheral blood. All receptors come from a man aged 50 to 59 with active or convalescent COVID-19.

J is TRBJ2-1 and V is TRBV6-6, with 7 bases fitting TRBD1. V was pared by 6 bases and J by 5 bases, with 10 bases of the junction left unmatched. This CDR3 has 15 residues. The germline CDR1 and CDR2 sequences are MNHNY and SVGAGI (reference sequence). The CDR3 DNA reads as TGTGCCAGCAGCCTTAACAGGGGAGATAACAATGAGCAGTTCTTC. Translated, it gives CASSLNRGDNNEQFF.

The chain combines TRBV2 with TRBJ1-2, with 9 bases fitting TRBD1. V lost 4 bases to trimming and J lost 8 bases; unmatched junction nucleotides: 8. Germline V CDR1 and CDR2: SNHLY, FYNNEI. This CDR3 spans 14 amino acids. The CDR3 DNA follows: TGTGCCAGCAGTGCAATACAGGGGGCAGGGGGCTACACCTTC. It specifies CASSAIQGAGGYTF. The entire variable domain, with the rest obtained from reference TRBV2 and TRBJ1-2, is as follows: EPEVTQTPSHQVTQMGQEVILRCVPISNHLYFYWYRQILGQKVEFLVSFYNNEISEKSEIFDDQFSVERPDGSNFTLKIRSTKLEDSAMYFCASSAIQGAGGYTFGSGTRLTVV.

This chain connects TRBV11-2 to TRBJ1-2, with 8 nucleotides matching TRBD1. CDR3 length: 18 amino acids. Per germline, CDR1 SGHAT and CDR2 FQNNGV. The J segment lost 4 bases and the V segment lost 4 bases, leaving 17 bases of the junction unmatched. DNA for the CDR3: TGTGCCAGCAGCTCCGTCCCGGGACAGGCGCCCCTCGGCTATGGCTACACCTTC. Translated: CASSSVPGQAPLGYGYTF.